The 20 T cell receptor beta chains given below trace back to one sample, sequenced in a study of regulatory T cells in long-lasting Graves disease. With iRepertoire HTBI primers and Arm-PCR of CDR3 regions, TCR beta libraries were built. TCRdb redid the calling of the multiplex PCR reads with MiXCR, one entry per CDR3 protein. Among under 300,000 distinct CDR3 sequences listed, 20% were seen once. Described time point: newly diagnosed GD, antithyroid drugs for less than 3 months. The TCR library used RNA extracted from PBMCs. The sample consisted of peripheral blood mononuclear cells (PBMCs), taken at new diagnosis, from a patient treated with antithyroid drugs. Source of these receptors: a female donor with Graves disease.

Turning to this clonotype: This likely traces to a read error, being one base from a far larger clone. This chain connects TRBV20-1 to TRBJ2-5; D perhaps matches TRBD1 (6 bases). The V gene's germline CDR1 is DFQATT and CDR2 SNEGSKA (reference sequence). The CDR3 totals 12 residues. The CDR3: CSTRGDNNEQYF. Written as DNA, the CDR3 is TGCAGCACTCGAGGGGACAACAATGAGCAGTACTTC.

This clonotype was found many times. V and J are TRBV5-1 and TRBJ1-4, with D perhaps matching TRBD1 (5 bases). The CDR3 extends over 14 amino acids. Germline assignment: CDR1 SGHRS and CDR2 YFSETQ. Trimming left V 4 bases short and J 8 bases short, with 15 bases between. Here the CDR3 DNA reads TGCGCCAGCAGCCCAGGACATGCCAGCGAAAAACTGTTTTTT. Translation: CASSPGHASEKLFF.

At least ten counts were recorded for this clonotype. This chain links TRBV7-8 with TRBJ2-7; perhaps D is TRBD1 or TRBD2 (6 bases each). The CDR3 consists of 16 residues. V dropped 2 bases and J dropped 4 bases, with 18 bases sitting between them. CDR1 and CDR2 (germline): SGHVS, FQNEAQ. CDR3 in amino acids: CASSLNGGPTPYEQYF. As DNA, the CDR3 is TGTGCCAGCAGCTTAAATGGGGGGCCGACGCCATACGAGCAGTACTTC.

There are many counts of this clonotype. V is TRBV2 and J is TRBJ2-3; D not resolved. Germline CDR1 and CDR2: SNHLY and FYNNEI. The ends were cut back, 6 bases at V and 3 bases at J, with 4 bases in the middle. This CDR3 has 11 residues. The CDR3: CASRWTDTQYF. In DNA, the CDR3 is TGTGCCAGCAGGTGGACAGATACGCAGTATTTT.

This clonotype was detected ten times or more. The rearrangement uses TRBV5-1 and TRBJ2-1; no firm D call. This CDR3 spans 14 amino acids. Deletions cut 0 bases from V and 2 bases from J, with 6 bases between. The germline gives CDR1 SGHRS, CDR2 YFSETQ. The CDR3 sequence: CASSLVAAYNEQFF. CDR3 nucleotide sequence: TGCGCCAGCAGCTTGGTCGCGGCCTACAATGAGCAGTTCTTC.

In its sample, this clonotype was seen many times. J is TRBJ2-7 and V is TRBV20-1; a possible D gene is TRBD2 (5 bases). CDR3 length: 15 residues. The ends were cut back, 2 bases at V and 3 bases at J, with 17 bases in the middle. The germline V gene has CDR1 DFQATT and CDR2 SNEGSKA (reference sequence). DNA for the CDR3: TGCAGTGCTAGACCTAAAGGAGCGGAAGGCTACGAGCAGTACTTC. It yields the protein CSARPKGAEGYEQYF.

In its sample, this clonotype was seen many times. This chain uses TRBV6-2 or TRBV6-3 with TRBJ2-5; 9 bases agree with TRBD1. With V trimmed by 2 bases and J by 4 bases, 5 bases remained unmatched. The CDR3 contains 15 residues. Per germline, CDR1 MNHEY and CDR2 SVGEGT. CDR3 bases: TGTGCCAGCAGTTACGGGACAGGGAAGGGAGAGACCCAGTACTTC. It specifies CASSYGTGKGETQYF.

This clonotype showed up many times. The J gene is TRBJ2-1, the V gene TRBV10-3; 9 positions agree with TRBD2. Germline-derived CDR1 and CDR2 are ENHRY and SYGVKD. V was pared by 2 bases and J by 5 bases, with 4 bases of the junction left unmatched. This CDR3 spans 15 amino acids. In DNA form, the CDR3 reads TGTGCCATCAGTGAGAAGCTAGCGGGAAACAATGAGCAGTTCTTC. It specifies CAISEKLAGNNEQFF.

In its sample, this clonotype was seen many times. The genes are TRBV4-3 and TRBJ1-4; the match to TRBD1 covers 7 bases. CDR3 length: 15 amino acids. Germline CDR1 LGHNA, CDR2 YSLEER. The ends lost 4 bases at V and 6 bases at J; junction bases unmatched: 8. CDR3 protein: CASSRTKGAHEKLFF. In DNA, the CDR3 is TGCGCCAGCAGCCGAACGAAGGGGGCGCATGAAAAACTGTTTTTT.

Ten or more counts support this clonotype. The rearrangement joins TRBV2 to TRBJ2-1; TRBD2 aligns across 7 bases. Germline CDR1 and CDR2: SNHLY and FYNNEI. V was pared by 3 bases and J by 7 bases, with 6 bases of the junction left unmatched. This CDR3 comprises 14 residues. This CDR3 reads CASSEGSGGNEQFF. In DNA form, the CDR3 reads TGTGCCAGCAGTGAGGGGTCCGGGGGGAATGAGCAGTTCTTC.

This clonotype was counted between two and nine times. The chain carries TRBV3-1 and TRBJ1-6; 9 bases fit TRBD1. With V trimmed by 4 bases and J by 9 bases, 13 bases remained unmatched. The CDR3 covers 17 residues. Germline CDR1 and CDR2: LGHDT and YNNKEL (reference sequence). The CDR3 sequence is CASSPHQDRGKASPLHF. As DNA, the CDR3 is TGTGCCAGCAGCCCTCACCAGGACAGGGGAAAGGCTTCACCCCTCCACTTT.

This clonotype was picked up many times. The chain has TRBV20-1 and TRBJ2-7; 9 positions match TRBD2. Germline-derived CDR1 and CDR2 are DFQATT and SNEGSKA (reference sequence). V lost 6 bases to trimming and J lost 4 bases; unmatched junction nucleotides: 7. The CDR3 is 13 amino acids. CDR3 DNA: TGCAGTGCCTTTAGCGGGAGTAGGTACGAGCAGTACTTC. This encodes CSAFSGSRYEQYF.

This sequence joins TRBV20-1 and TRBJ1-5; D ambiguous. CDR3 length: 14 amino acids. Germline V gene data show CDR1 as DFQATT and CDR2 as SNEGSKA (reference sequence). V was trimmed by 0 bases and J by 7 bases, leaving 13 bases between them. The CDR3 reads CSARDFRERQPQHF. CDR3 coding DNA: TGCAGTGCTAGAGATTTCCGGGAAAGGCAGCCCCAGCATTTT.

The chain carries TRBV7-9 and TRBJ2-7; 9 positions agree with TRBD2. The CDR3 spans 14 residues. Germline assignment: CDR1 SEHNR and CDR2 FQNEAQ (reference sequence). V shed 2 bases, J shed 3 bases, and the junction held 2 bases outside the gene matches. The CDR3 DNA reads TGTGCCAGCAGCTTATTAGCGGGAGTCTACGAGCAGTACTTC. Translation gives CASSLLAGVYEQYF. Drawing the rest from reference TRBV7-9 and TRBJ2-7, the complete variable domain is DTGVSQNPRHKITKRGQNVTFRCDPISEHNRLYWYRQTLGQGPEFLTYFQNEAQLEKSRLLSDRFSAERPKGSFSTLEIQRTEQGDSAMYLCASSLLAGVYEQYFGPGTRLTVT.

This clonotype was detected a few times. The chain recombines TRBV5-4 with TRBJ1-2; D is unclear. With 0 bases removed from V and 4 bases from J, the gap between germline ends came to 10 bases. The CDR3 length is 14 residues. Per germline, CDR1 SGHNT and CDR2 YYREEE (reference sequence). The CDR3 nucleotides are TGTGCCAGCAGCTTGGGGGGATATTCCTATGGCTACACCTTC. Its protein is CASSLGGYSYGYTF.

This clonotype appeared many times. V usage is TRBV4-1 and J usage is TRBJ2-7; possibly TRBD1 for D (6 bases). Per germline, CDR1 MGHRA and CDR2 YSYEKL. V was cut by 1 base and J by 1 base, with 11 bases left in between. The CDR3 is 15 residues long. CDR3 region: CASSQVGTRSYEQYF. The CDR3 coding sequence is TGCGCCAGCAGCCAAGTTGGGACACGATCCTACGAGCAGTACTTC.

The sample holds many counts of this clonotype. CDR3 region: CASKIAGTYNEQFF. CDR3 DNA: TGCGCCAGCAAAATAGCGGGAACCTACAATGAGCAGTTCTTC. V is TRBV5-1 and J is TRBJ2-1; 8 bases agree with TRBD2. The germline V gene encodes CDR1 SGHRS and CDR2 YFSETQ. Trimming cost V 6 bases and J 2 bases; bases outside gene matches: 4. The CDR3 is made up of 14 amino acids. Complete variable domain (other parts from reference TRBV5-1 and TRBJ2-1): KAGVTQTPRYLIKTRGQQVTLSCSPISGHRSVSWYQQTPGQGLQFLFEYFSETQRNKGNFPGRFSGRQFSNSRSEMNVSTLELGDSALYLCASKIAGTYNEQFFGPGTRLTVL.

A note on this clonotype: A read error may produce the germline difference seen at one junction end. The chain links TRBV20-1 to TRBJ1-6; D may be TRBD1 (5 bases). The CDR3 spans 15 residues. Germline V lookup: CDR1 DFQATT, CDR2 SNEGSKA (reference sequence). This CDR3 reads CSAKQESSNNSPLHF. DNA for the CDR3: TGCAGTGCTAAACAGGAAAGCTCCAATAATTCACCCCTCCACTTT.

There are many counts of this clonotype. This chain connects TRBV7-6 to TRBJ2-7; 9 nucleotides match TRBD1. V was pared by 6 bases and J by 2 bases, with 8 bases of the junction left unmatched. Looked up from germline, CDR1 is SGHVS and CDR2 is FNYEAQ. This CDR3 spans 15 amino acids. DNA for the CDR3: TGTGCCAGCAGTCCGGGACAGGGAACCCCCTACGAGCAGTACTTC. Protein sequence: CASSPGQGTPYEQYF.

This clonotype was observed at least ten times. The chain links TRBV13 to TRBJ2-1; D is possibly TRBD2 (5 bases). V was cut by 0 bases and J by 7 bases, with 16 bases left in between. The CDR3 runs to 16 residues. The germline V gene has CDR1 PRHDT and CDR2 FYEKMQ (reference sequence). CDR3 sequence reads: CASSLGPSQGWNEQFF. CDR3 nucleotides: TGTGCCAGCAGCTTAGGTCCTAGCCAAGGGTGGAATGAGCAGTTCTTC.